This T cell receptor (beta chain) was identified during a study of human T cells and chemical hapten exposure. CDR1 SEHNR and CDR2 FQNEAQ come from the germline V gene (reference sequence). Trimming stripped 5 bases from V and 6 bases from J, with 10 bases between. The CDR3 spans 12 residues. This clonotype appeared many times. Via MiXCR, TCRdb re-called the RACE reads, giving one row per CDR3 protein. The sample has tens of thousands of distinct CDR3 sequences, more than 8.5% seen once. Time point of the sample: patch test 2, 6 weeks after DPC sensitization. Treatment of the sample: therapeutic diphenylcyclopropenone sensitization with weekly scalp DPC.

Here the sequenced sample was whole blood, taken in connection with sensitization to the hapten diphenylcyclopropenone (DPC). The receptor was derived from a woman younger than 45 with alopecia areata. Some clones in this sample may be carry-over from other donors' samples. The chain carries TRBV7-9 and TRBJ1-2, with D possibly being TRBD1 (6 bases). The chain's CDR3 is CASSPQGNGYTF. CDR3 in DNA: TGTGCCAGCAGCCCACAGGGTAATGGCTACACCTTC.